Listed below are T cell receptor beta chains from one sample, sequenced in a study of T-cell reconstitution after alpha-beta-depleted transplantation in children. Each CDR3 protein is one row after TCRdb ran MiXCR on the PCR reads. The data hold hundreds of thousands of distinct CDR3 sequences, with about an eighth observed a single time. Here the sequenced sample was PBMCs, taken before TCRalphabeta/CD19-depleted stem cell transplant. Source of these receptors: a girl aged 2-10 years with congenital amegakaryocytic thrombocytopenia, due to receive a stem cell transplant. CDR3s include the opening cysteine and the closing phenylalanine or tryptophan. Fields, in order: CDR3 DNA, CDR3 protein, J gene, CDR3 length, clone size, D gene, V gene. D genes are given only for firm matches. Clone size, where shown, is once, few, many, or a class for clones that have expanded.

DNA: TGCAGTGCTAGAGCACAGGCAAACACTGAAGCTTTCTTT
CDR3: CSARAQANTEAFF
J: TRBJ1-1
length: 13
size: many
D: -
V: TRBV20-1

DNA: TGTGCCAGCAGCTCCGGACAGGGGGCGAGAGGCTACACCTTC
CDR3: CASSSGQGARGYTF
J: TRBJ1-2
length: 14
size: -
D: TRBD1
V: TRBV7-9

DNA: TGCAGCGTTGAGCTCGGCAGGGTCTACGAGCAGTACTTC
CDR3: CSVELGRVYEQYF
J: TRBJ2-7
length: 13
size: many
D: -
V: TRBV29-1

DNA: TGTGCCATCAGTGTCTTGGATAGCACCGGGGAGCTGTTTTTT
CDR3: CAISVLDSTGELFF
J: TRBJ2-2
length: 14
size: -
D: -
V: TRBV10-3

DNA: TGCGCCAGCAGCTTGGTGGGGGGAGTCCTTCAAGAGACCCAGTACTTC
CDR3: CASSLVGGVLQETQYF
J: TRBJ2-5
length: 16
size: -
D: -
V: TRBV5-1

DNA: TGTGCCAGCAGTTTTGAACTTCAAGAGACCCAGTACTTC
CDR3: CASSFELQETQYF
J: TRBJ2-5
length: 13
size: few
D: -
V: TRBV28

DNA: TGTGCCAGCAGTGGGGGACCTAGCTCTGGAAACACCATATATTTT
CDR3: CASSGGPSSGNTIYF
J: TRBJ1-3
length: 15
size: -
D: -
V: TRBV6-1

DNA: TGTGCCAGCAGGTGGAAGGGGTCCTACGAGCAGTACTTC
CDR3: CASRWKGSYEQYF
J: TRBJ2-7
length: 13
size: -
D: -
V: TRBV28

DNA: TGTGCCACCAGGAGCATGTACGGGGGATCCTACGAGCAGTACTTC
CDR3: CATRSMYGGSYEQYF
J: TRBJ2-7
length: 15
size: many
D: -
V: TRBV15

DNA: TGTGCCAGCAGCCTTCCTTACCAAGAGACCCAGTACTTC
CDR3: CASSLPYQETQYF
J: TRBJ2-5
length: 13
size: many
D: -
V: TRBV5-1

DNA: TGCAGTGCTACAACCGGGACTAGCGGTTATTCCTACAATGAGCAGTTCTTC
CDR3: CSATTGTSGYSYNEQFF
J: TRBJ2-1
length: 17
size: many
D: TRBD2
V: TRBV20-1

DNA: TGTGCCATCAGTGAGTACAGGGGAGGCCCCAATGAGCAGTTCTTC
CDR3: CAISEYRGGPNEQFF
J: TRBJ2-1
length: 15
size: many
D: -
V: TRBV10-3

DNA: TGTGCCAGCAGCCCAGACCTGACTAGCGGATACGATACGCAGTATTTT
CDR3: CASSPDLTSGYDTQYF
J: TRBJ2-3
length: 16
size: -
D: TRBD2
V: TRBV7-8

DNA: TGTGCCAGCAGTGGAAGCCCTTACGAACGACTAGCGAGCTACAATGAGCAGTTCTTC
CDR3: CASSGSPYERLASYNEQFF
J: TRBJ2-1
length: 19
size: -
D: TRBD2
V: TRBV2

DNA: TGTGCCAGCAGCGTCGCAGACATCGCAACTAATGAAAAACTGTTTTTT
CDR3: CASSVADIATNEKLFF
J: TRBJ1-4
length: 16
size: few
D: -
V: TRBV9

DNA: TGCAGCGTCGATTCCTTACCGGGACTAGCCACAGATACGCAGTATTTT
CDR3: CSVDSLPGLATDTQYF
J: TRBJ2-3
length: 16
size: -
D: TRBD2
V: TRBV29-1

DNA: TGTGCCACCAGTGATGCTCCCGGTCGAGCGGGGGCCCGCAATGAGCAGTTCTTC
CDR3: CATSDAPGRAGARNEQFF
J: TRBJ2-1
length: 18
size: few
D: TRBD2
V: TRBV24-1

DNA: TGTGCCAGCAGCGGGCGGACAGCCCTTAATGAAAAACTGTTTTTT
CDR3: CASSGRTALNEKLFF
J: TRBJ1-4
length: 15
size: few
D: -
V: TRBV7-6

DNA: TGCAGCGTGGGCCCGAACACTGAAGCTTTCTTT
CDR3: CSVGPNTEAFF
J: TRBJ1-1
length: 11
size: -
D: -
V: TRBV29-1

DNA: TGCAGTGCTAGAGACGGGCGGGAGAGCTACAATGAGCAGTTCTTC
CDR3: CSARDGRESYNEQFF
J: TRBJ2-1
length: 15
size: many
D: TRBD2
V: TRBV20-1

DNA: TGTGCCAGCAGCTCCCTCGTTAGCGGATCGCTCAATGAGCAGTTCTTC
CDR3: CASSSLVSGSLNEQFF
J: TRBJ2-1
length: 16
size: few
D: -
V: TRBV7-6

DNA: TGTGCCAGCGCCTGGGCTGGGGCCAACGTCCTGACTTTC
CDR3: CASAWAGANVLTF
J: TRBJ2-6
length: 13
size: many
D: -
V: TRBV12-3/TRBV12-4

DNA: TGTGCCAGCTCAGACGACAGAAATCAGCCCCAGCATTTT
CDR3: CASSDDRNQPQHF
J: TRBJ1-5
length: 13
size: -
D: -
V: TRBV18

DNA: TGTGCCAGCAGTTTATCGGGACCCTACACAGATACGCAGTATTTT
CDR3: CASSLSGPYTDTQYF
J: TRBJ2-3
length: 15
size: few
D: -
V: TRBV27

DNA: TGTGCCAGCAGTTTTGGTGGGCGCGGGAGGGAGCAGTTCTTC
CDR3: CASSFGGRGREQFF
J: TRBJ2-1
length: 14
size: few
D: TRBD2
V: TRBV28

DNA: TGCGCCAGCACTGCCCAGGTGGGCACCGGGGAGCTGTTTTTT
CDR3: CASTAQVGTGELFF
J: TRBJ2-2
length: 14
size: many
D: -
V: TRBV5-1

DNA: TGCGCCAGCAGCCACCCCCAAAGTGGCTGGGACAATGAGCAGTTCTTC
CDR3: CASSHPQSGWDNEQFF
J: TRBJ2-1
length: 16
size: -
D: -
V: TRBV4-1

DNA: TGCGCCAGCTTTACCTCCGGGACTAGCGGTTACAATGAGCAGTTCTTC
CDR3: CASFTSGTSGYNEQFF
J: TRBJ2-1
length: 16
size: many
D: TRBD2
V: TRBV5-1

DNA: TGTGCCAGCAGCTGGACCGGGACACAGGGAGAGCAGTTCTTC
CDR3: CASSWTGTQGEQFF
J: TRBJ2-1
length: 14
size: -
D: -
V: TRBV7-2

DNA: TGTGCCAGCAGCTTATCGTCAGGGGGGAATGAAAAACTGTTTTTT
CDR3: CASSLSSGGNEKLFF
J: TRBJ1-4
length: 15
size: -
D: TRBD1
V: TRBV7-2

DNA: TGCAGTGCGCCCCCCAGACAGGGCCCCTATGGCTACACCTTC
CDR3: CSAPPRQGPYGYTF
J: TRBJ1-2
length: 14
size: few
D: TRBD1
V: TRBV20-1

DNA: TGTGCCAGCAGCTTAGGACTAGCGAACCCGAGGGGCCAAGAGACCCAGTACTTC
CDR3: CASSLGLANPRGQETQYF
J: TRBJ2-5
length: 18
size: -
D: TRBD2
V: TRBV7-7

DNA: TGCAGTGTAGAACACCGACCGAGCTCCTACAATGAGCAGTTCTTC
CDR3: CSVEHRPSSYNEQFF
J: TRBJ2-1
length: 15
size: many
D: -
V: TRBV20-1